This T cell receptor beta chain originates from a study of OX40 agonist ivuxolimab in advanced cancers. As for the study in general: All patients had ivuxolimab intravenously every 2 weeks at 0.01 to 10 mg/kg.

Repertoires were generated with immunoSEQ multiplex PCR, while TCRdb's copy carries only in-frame clones and drops some. The table includes about 86,000 clones, around nine tenths detected once. Findings and limits, study-wide: Expanded peripheral T cells had an undetermined antigen specificity. Certain nonresponders likewise exhibited a low normalized T-cell clonal expansion. Partial responders treated at 0.1-3.0 mg/kg exhibited clonal expansion among the lowest measured.

Points on this clone: Its antigen is still unknown.

The germline CDR1 and CDR2 sequences are MNHNS and SASEGT. V lost 4 bases and J lost 5, with 8 bases in between. The CDR3 has 12 amino acids. The chain links TRBV6-1 to TRBJ1-1; D is ambiguous. The sequencing here drew on CD4+ or CD8+ T cells sorted from blood, taken in a trial of the OX40 agonist ivuxolimab. This clonotype was obtained from an adult with an advanced solid tumor such as melanoma, head and neck, liver or kidney cancer. CDR3 amino acids: CASSGWETEAFF. Written as DNA, the CDR3 is TGTGCCAGCAGTGGATGGGAGACTGAAGCTTTCTTT.